The entry that follows covers one TCR beta chain sequence. Its matching antigen is unknown. This entry is derived from a study of shared clonotypes between healthy human individuals. This table comes from immunoSEQ multiplex PCR, and its TCRdb copy is limited to in-frame clones, with some not included. The data show approximately 640,000 clones, 72% seen once. The germline CDR1 and CDR2 sequences are LNHDA and SQIVND (reference sequence). This CDR3 spans 15 amino acids. Trimming cost V 4 bases and J 8 bases; bases outside gene matches: 10. Regarding the study as a whole: Among non-shared clonotypes, generation probabilities were lower than among those shared by all four donors. The small donor group covered limited genetic and exposure diversity.

The material sequenced was memory CD4+ T cells sorted from blood. As to subset: CD45RA-negative fraction. This TCR came from a woman aged 30 to 39 in good health. This rearrangement joins TRBV19 to TRBJ1-2; 10 nucleotides line up with TRBD1. The CDR3 coding sequence is TGTGCCAGTAGTACCAACCGGGACAGGGGTTTCGGCTACACCTTC. Its protein product is CASSTNRDRGFGYTF.